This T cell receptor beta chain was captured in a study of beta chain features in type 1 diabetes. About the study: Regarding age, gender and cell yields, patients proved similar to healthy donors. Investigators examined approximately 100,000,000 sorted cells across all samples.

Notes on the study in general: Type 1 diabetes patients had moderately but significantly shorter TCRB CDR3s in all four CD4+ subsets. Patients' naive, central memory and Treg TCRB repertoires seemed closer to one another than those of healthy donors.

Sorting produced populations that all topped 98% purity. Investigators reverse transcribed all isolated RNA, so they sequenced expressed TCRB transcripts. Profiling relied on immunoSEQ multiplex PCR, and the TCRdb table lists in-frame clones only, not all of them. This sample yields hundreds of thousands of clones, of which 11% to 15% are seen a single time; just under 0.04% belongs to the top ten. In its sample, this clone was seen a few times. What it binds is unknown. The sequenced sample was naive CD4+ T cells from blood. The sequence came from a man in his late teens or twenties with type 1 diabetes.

Here the CDR3 reads CASSLLVQETQYF. DNA for the CDR3: TGTGCCAGCAGTTTGCTGGTCCAAGAGACCCAGTACTTC. V gene TRBV28 combines with J gene TRBJ2-5; no firm D call. V was clipped by 3 bases and J by 1 base, with 6 bases between them. The CDR3 is 13 amino acids. Germline V gene sequence: CDR1 MDHEN, CDR2 SYDVKM.